These 10 T cell receptor beta chains share one sample of origin, sequenced in a study of CD8 T cells in Susac syndrome. Random hexamers were used to reverse transcribe the RNA input (roughly 0.5 to 1 ug). TCRdb called the immunoSEQ multiplex PCR reads again in MiXCR, with one record for every CDR3 protein. There are roughly 50,000 distinct CDR3 sequences in the sample; roughly 93% occur only once, and roughly 0.58% lies in the top ten. The sequenced sample consisted of CD8+ T cells from PBMCs. The receptors were gathered from a human donor in good health.

The V and J genes are TRBV5-6 and TRBJ1-2, with a weak D call TRBD1 (5 bases). Trimming left V 4 bases short and J 8 bases short, with 12 bases between. The CDR3 totals 12 residues. CDR1 and CDR2 (germline): SGHDT, YYEEEE. The CDR3 here is CASSIVGHGYTF. In DNA, the CDR3 is TGTGCCAGCAGCATCGTGGGGCACGGCTACACCTTC.

The CDR3 nucleotides read TGTGCCAGCAGTTTAGGTTCGACTAGCGGGAGTCCCTACGAGCAGTACTTC. Translated, it gives CASSLGSTSGSPYEQYF. The genes are TRBV27 and TRBJ2-7; 12 bases are shared with TRBD2. The CDR3 contains 17 residues. V dropped 2 bases and J dropped 2; count of bases not matched to a gene: 7. Germline V gene sequence: CDR1 MNHEY, CDR2 SMNVEV (reference sequence).

This chain links TRBV12-3 or TRBV12-4 with TRBJ2-1; no clear D. The CDR3 length is 17 residues. Deletions cut 0 bases from V and 6 bases from J, with 18 bases between. CDR3 coding DNA: TGTGCCAGCAGTTTAGCGCTGAACATGGGCCGGATCAATGAGCAGTTCTTC. Protein product: CASSLALNMGRINEQFF.

The chain has TRBV2 and TRBJ2-7; TRBD2 agrees at 7 bases. J lost 0 bases, V lost 5 bases, and 1 base had no gene match. Germline V lookup: CDR1 SNHLY, CDR2 FYNNEI. This CDR3 is 13 amino acids long. This CDR3 reads CASSSSGSYEQYF. As DNA, the CDR3 is TGTGCCAGCAGTTCTAGCGGCTCCTACGAGCAGTACTTC.

This clonotype has only a few counts. The chain carries TRBV29-1 and TRBJ2-1, with D hard to call. CDR3 size: 13 residues. The ends were cut back, 4 bases at V and 0 bases at J, with 7 bases in the middle. Germline V gives CDR1 SQVTM, CDR2 ANQGSEA. The CDR3: CSVATVSYNEQFF. CDR3 nucleotide sequence: TGCAGCGTTGCTACAGTCTCCTACAATGAGCAGTTCTTC.

The chain employs TRBV4-1 and TRBJ1-1; D gene uncertain. CDR1 MGHRA and CDR2 YSYEKL come from the germline V gene. The CDR3 has 14 residues. V was pared by 1 base and J by 5 bases, with 11 bases between. The CDR3 DNA sequence: TGCGCCAGCAGCCAAGTTACGGTGGATACTGAAGCTTTCTTT. This gives the protein CASSQVTVDTEAFF.

V usage is TRBV28 and J usage is TRBJ2-3; 8 bases line up with TRBD1. This CDR3 has 16 amino acids. The junction had 9 bases not matched to a gene; V was cut back by 6 bases and J by 1 base. Germline V gene sequence: CDR1 MDHEN, CDR2 SYDVKM. CDR3 nucleotides: TGTGCCAGCAGCCGTACCGGGACAGGTCGCACAGATACGCAGTATTTT. This gives the protein CASSRTGTGRTDTQYF.

The V gene is TRBV7-6, the J gene TRBJ2-1; possibly TRBD1 for D (5 bases). This CDR3 is 16 amino acids long. V gave up 4 bases and J gave up 6 bases, with 19 bases separating them. CDR1 SGHVS and CDR2 FNYEAQ come from the germline V gene. CDR3 loop: CASSSSLGRAGNEQFF. The CDR3 DNA sequence: TGTGCCAGCAGCTCCTCCTTGGGCAGGGCTGGCAATGAGCAGTTCTTC.

V gene TRBV2 combines with J gene TRBJ1-1, with 7 nucleotides matching TRBD1. The germline gives CDR1 SNHLY, CDR2 FYNNEI. V lost 7 bases, J lost 6 bases, and 11 bases stayed unmatched. The CDR3 runs 14 residues. DNA for the CDR3: TGTGCCAGCATTGACAGGGCATCTCGGGCTGAAGCTTTCTTT. Translating it yields CASIDRASRAEAFF.

This sequence joins TRBV20-1 and TRBJ2-1, with D possibly TRBD1 on 6 matching bases. The V gene's germline CDR1 is DFQATT and CDR2 SNEGSKA (reference sequence). The V end was cut by 6 bases, the J end by 9 bases, with 12 bases between. The CDR3 has 11 amino acids. CDR3 coding DNA: TGCAGTGCCTACCTAGGGGGTGAGCAGTTCTTC. This sequence encodes CSAYLGGEQFF.